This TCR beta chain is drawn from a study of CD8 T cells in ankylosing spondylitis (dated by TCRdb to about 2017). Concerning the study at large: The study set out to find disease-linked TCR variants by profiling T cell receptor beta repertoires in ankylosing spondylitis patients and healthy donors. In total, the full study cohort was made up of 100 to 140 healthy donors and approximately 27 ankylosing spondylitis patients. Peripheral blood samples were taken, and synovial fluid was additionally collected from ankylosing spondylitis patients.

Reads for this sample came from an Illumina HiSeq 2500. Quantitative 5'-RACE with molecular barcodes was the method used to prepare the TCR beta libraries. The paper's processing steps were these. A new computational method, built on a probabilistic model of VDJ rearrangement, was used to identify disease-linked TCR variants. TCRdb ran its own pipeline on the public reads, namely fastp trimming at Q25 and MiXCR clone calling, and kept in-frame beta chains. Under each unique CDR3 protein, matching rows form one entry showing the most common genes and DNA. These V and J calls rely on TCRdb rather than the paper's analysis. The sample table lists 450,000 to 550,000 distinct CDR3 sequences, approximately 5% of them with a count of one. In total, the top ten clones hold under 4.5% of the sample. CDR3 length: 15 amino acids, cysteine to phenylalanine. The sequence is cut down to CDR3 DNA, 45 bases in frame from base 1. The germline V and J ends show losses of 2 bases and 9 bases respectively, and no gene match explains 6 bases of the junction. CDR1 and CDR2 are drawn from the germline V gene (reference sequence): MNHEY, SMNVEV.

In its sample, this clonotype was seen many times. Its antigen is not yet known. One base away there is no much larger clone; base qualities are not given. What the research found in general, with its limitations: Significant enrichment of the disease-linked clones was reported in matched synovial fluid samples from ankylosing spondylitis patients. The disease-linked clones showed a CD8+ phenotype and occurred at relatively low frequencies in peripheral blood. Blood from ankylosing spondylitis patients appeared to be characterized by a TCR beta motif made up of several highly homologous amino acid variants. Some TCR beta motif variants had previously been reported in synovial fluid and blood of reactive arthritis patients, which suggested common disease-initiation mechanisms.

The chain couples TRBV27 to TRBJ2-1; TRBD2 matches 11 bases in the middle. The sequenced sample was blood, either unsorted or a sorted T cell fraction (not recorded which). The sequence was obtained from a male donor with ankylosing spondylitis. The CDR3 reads CASSLGTSGSGEQFF. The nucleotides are TGTGCCAGCAGTTTAGGAACTAGCGGGAGCGGTGAGCAGTTCTTC.